A selection of T cell receptor beta chains follows, all from one sample in a study of cytomegalovirus exposure and HLA in healthy donors. This table comes from immunoSEQ multiplex PCR, and its TCRdb copy is limited to in-frame clones, with some not included. The sample includes approximately 300,000 clones, roughly 85% seen only once; the top ten take 0.84%. The sequenced material came from PBMCs. These TCRs come from a young woman in good health and CMV-seronegative. Both conserved end residues are part of each CDR3. The order of the fields is V gene, J gene, CDR3 protein.

TRBV5-1,TRBJ2-3,CASSFGSTGSTDTQYF
TRBV18,TRBJ2-3,CASSLLLAGYTDTQYF
TRBV9,TRBJ1-2,CASSVGRQGDGYTF
TRBV5-1,TRBJ2-5,CASSHFKTQYF
TRBV6-5,TRBJ1-2,CASSSGQGAHYGYTF
TRBV9,TRBJ2-1,CASSVALSGLAGGQEQFF
TRBV10-1,TRBJ2-5,CASRSQNRQNQETQYF
TRBV19,TRBJ1-5,CASSTWDSANQPQHF
TRBV4-2,TRBJ2-7,CASSQAQTSGGSYEQYF
TRBV27,TRBJ2-2,CASSFGGGINTGELFF
TRBV6-6,TRBJ1-1,CASSSDRGGAYTEAFF
TRBV27,TRBJ1-5,CASSYTGVQPQHF
TRBV30,TRBJ2-1,CAWKTDGYNEQFF